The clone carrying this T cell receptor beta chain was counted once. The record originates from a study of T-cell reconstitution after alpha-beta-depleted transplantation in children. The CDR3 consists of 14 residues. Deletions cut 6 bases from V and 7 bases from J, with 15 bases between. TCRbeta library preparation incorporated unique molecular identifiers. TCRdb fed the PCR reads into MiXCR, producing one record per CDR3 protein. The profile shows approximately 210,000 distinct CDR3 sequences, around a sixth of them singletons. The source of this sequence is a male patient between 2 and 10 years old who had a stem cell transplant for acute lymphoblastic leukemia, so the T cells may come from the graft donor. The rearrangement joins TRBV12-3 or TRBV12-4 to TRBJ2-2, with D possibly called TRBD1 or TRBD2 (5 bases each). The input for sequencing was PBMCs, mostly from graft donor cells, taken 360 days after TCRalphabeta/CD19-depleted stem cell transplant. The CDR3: CASSPFWDGGELFF. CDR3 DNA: TGTGCCAGCAGCCCATTTTGGGACGGCGGGGAGCTGTTTTTT.